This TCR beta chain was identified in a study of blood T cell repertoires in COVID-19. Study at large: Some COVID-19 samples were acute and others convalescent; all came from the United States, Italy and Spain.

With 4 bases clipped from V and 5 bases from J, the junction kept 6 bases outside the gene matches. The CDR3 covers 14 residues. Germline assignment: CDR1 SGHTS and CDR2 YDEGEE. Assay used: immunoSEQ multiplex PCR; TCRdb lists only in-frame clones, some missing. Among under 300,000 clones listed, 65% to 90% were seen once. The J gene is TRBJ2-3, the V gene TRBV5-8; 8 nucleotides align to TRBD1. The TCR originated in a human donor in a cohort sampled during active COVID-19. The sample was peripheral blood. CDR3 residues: CASSPGQAGDTQYF. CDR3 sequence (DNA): TGTGCCAGCAGCCCGGGACAGGCAGGAGATACGCAGTATTTT.